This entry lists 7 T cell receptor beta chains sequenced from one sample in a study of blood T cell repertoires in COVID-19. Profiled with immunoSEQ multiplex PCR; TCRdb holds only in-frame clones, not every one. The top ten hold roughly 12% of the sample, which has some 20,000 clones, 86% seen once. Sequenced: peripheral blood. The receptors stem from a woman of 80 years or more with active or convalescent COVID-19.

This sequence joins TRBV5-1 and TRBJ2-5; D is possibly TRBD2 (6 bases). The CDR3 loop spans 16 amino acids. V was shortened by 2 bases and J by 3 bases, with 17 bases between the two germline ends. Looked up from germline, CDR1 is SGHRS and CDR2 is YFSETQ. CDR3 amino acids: CASSFLHGGIEETQYF. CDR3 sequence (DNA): TGCGCCAGCAGCTTTCTTCACGGCGGGATAGAAGAGACCCAGTACTTC.

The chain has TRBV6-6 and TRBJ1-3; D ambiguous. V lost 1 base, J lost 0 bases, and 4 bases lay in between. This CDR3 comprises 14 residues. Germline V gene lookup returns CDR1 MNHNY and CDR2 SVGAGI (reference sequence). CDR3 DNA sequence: TGTGCCAGCAGTTACTTCTCCTCTGGAAACACCATATATTTT. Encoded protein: CASSYFSSGNTIYF.

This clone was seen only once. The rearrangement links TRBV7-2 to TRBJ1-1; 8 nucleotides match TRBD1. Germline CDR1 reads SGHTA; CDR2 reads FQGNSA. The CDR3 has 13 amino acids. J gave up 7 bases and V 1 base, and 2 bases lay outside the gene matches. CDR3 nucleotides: TGTGCCAGCAGCTTAGTAGACAGGGGTGAAGCTTTCTTT. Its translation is CASSLVDRGEAFF.

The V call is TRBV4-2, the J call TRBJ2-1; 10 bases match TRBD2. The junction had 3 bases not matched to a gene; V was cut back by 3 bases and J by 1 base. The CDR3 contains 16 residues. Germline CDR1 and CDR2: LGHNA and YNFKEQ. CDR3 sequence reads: CASSHSGRNSYNEQFF. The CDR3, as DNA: TGTGCCAGCAGCCATAGCGGGAGGAATTCCTACAATGAGCAGTTCTTC.

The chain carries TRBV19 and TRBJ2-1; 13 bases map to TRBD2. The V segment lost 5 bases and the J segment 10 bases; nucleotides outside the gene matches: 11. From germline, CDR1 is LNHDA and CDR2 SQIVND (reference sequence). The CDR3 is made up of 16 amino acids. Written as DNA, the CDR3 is TGTGCCAGTAGTTCCAGGACTAGCGGGAGATTATGGGAGCAGTTCTTC. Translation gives CASSSRTSGRLWEQFF.

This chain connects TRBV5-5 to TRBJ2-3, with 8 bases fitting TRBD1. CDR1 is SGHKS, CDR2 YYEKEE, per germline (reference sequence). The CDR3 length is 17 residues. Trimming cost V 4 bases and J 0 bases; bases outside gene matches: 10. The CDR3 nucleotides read TGTGCCAGCAGCCGCGACCCAGGGGGCTCAAGCACAGATACGCAGTATTTT. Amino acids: CASSRDPGGSSTDTQYF.

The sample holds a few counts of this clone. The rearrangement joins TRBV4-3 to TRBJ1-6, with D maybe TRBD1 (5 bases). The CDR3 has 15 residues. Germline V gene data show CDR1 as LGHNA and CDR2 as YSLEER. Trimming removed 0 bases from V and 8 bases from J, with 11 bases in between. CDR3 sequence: CASSQDAQVYSPLHF. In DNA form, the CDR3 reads TGCGCCAGCAGCCAAGATGCACAGGTCTATTCACCCCTCCACTTT.